The 9 T cell receptor beta chains below were found in one sample sequenced in a study of metastatic and nonmetastatic thyroid tumors. TCRdb re-analyzed the PCR reads through MiXCR. The table shows 31,000 or so clones, with less than 30% occurring only once. No patient had received any treatment before thyroid surgery. Sequencing used blood. All receptors derive from a female donor with papillary thyroid cancer or a benign thyroid nodule (not recorded which). Some clones in this sample may be carry-over from other donors' samples.

This clone ranks as medium-sized. V usage is TRBV2 and J usage is TRBJ2-7; TRBD2 matches 7 bases. CDR3 length: 14 residues. With 5 bases clipped from V and 3 bases from J, the junction kept 7 bases outside the gene matches. Germline V gives CDR1 SNHLY, CDR2 FYNNEI. The chain's CDR3 is CASSTSSGIYEQYF. CDR3 nucleotides: TGTGCCAGCAGTACCTCTAGCGGAATCTACGAGCAGTACTTC.

The chain has TRBV7-3 and TRBJ2-1; 9 bases fit TRBD1. CDR1 is SGHTA and CDR2 is FQGTGA in the germline V gene. The junction had 5 bases not matched to a gene; V was cut back by 3 bases and J by 5 bases. The CDR3 consists of 15 residues. The CDR3 protein is CASSLRTGENNEQFF. CDR3 coding DNA: TGTGCCAGCAGCTTGAGGACAGGGGAGAACAATGAGCAGTTCTTC.

The DNA of the CDR3 is TGCGCCAGCAGGGCTACGGGACGGACGATGTACACTGAAGCTTTCTTT. It codes for CASRATGRTMYTEAFF. The chain couples TRBV5-1 to TRBJ1-1; TRBD1 is a possible D gene (5 bases). The CDR3 loop spans 16 amino acids. Germline CDR1 reads SGHRS; CDR2 reads YFSETQ. Trimming cost V 5 bases and J 3 bases, with 20 bases left between them.

The chain joins TRBV19 to TRBJ2-1; 11 nucleotides match TRBD2. The CDR3 consists of 17 residues. Per germline, CDR1 LNHDA and CDR2 SQIVND (reference sequence). Unmatched junction bases numbered 8, after V lost 4 bases and J lost 3 bases. DNA for the CDR3: TGTGCCAGTAGTACAACCCAAACTAGCGGGAGCTACAATGAGCAGTTCTTC. This gives the protein CASSTTQTSGSYNEQFF.

The CDR3 bases are TGCAGTGCTAGAGAGGGACGGGAAGAGACCCAGTACTTC. Protein: CSAREGREETQYF. The gene calls are TRBV20-1 and TRBJ2-5; either TRBD1 or TRBD2 may fit D (5 bases each). Trimming cost V 0 bases and J 3 bases, with 8 bases left between them. Germline values: CDR1 DFQATT, CDR2 SNEGSKA (reference sequence). The CDR3 has 13 amino acids.

This clone was found many times. This CDR3 is also generated by other DNA sequences in the sample. The CDR3 DNA sequence: TGCAGTGCTAGAAGGCCTAGCGGGAGAAACGAGCAGTACTTC. Translation gives CSARRPSGRNEQYF. The chain joins TRBV20-1 to TRBJ2-7; 10 bases are shared with TRBD2. The junction had 6 bases not matched to a gene; V was cut back by 2 bases and J by 5 bases. Germline V lookup: CDR1 DFQATT, CDR2 SNEGSKA (reference sequence). This CDR3 region has 14 residues.

This clone was picked up a small number of times. The CDR3 coding sequence is TGTGCCAGCAGTTACGAGACTAGCGGGACGAACGAGCAGTACTTC. Translation gives CASSYETSGTNEQYF. This chain uses TRBV6-2 or TRBV6-3 with TRBJ2-7, with 11 bases fitting TRBD2. Trimming removed 2 bases from V and 5 bases from J; junction bases left unmatched: 5. The CDR3 has 15 residues. The germline V gene encodes CDR1 MNHEY and CDR2 SVGEGT.

This clone was picked up one time. The chain has TRBV4-3 and TRBJ2-1; no firm D call. The length of the CDR3 is 15 residues. CDR1 LGHNA and CDR2 YSLEER come from the germline V gene. The germline V and J ends were trimmed by 3 bases and 0 bases, with 9 bases remaining between them. The CDR3 nucleotides read TGCGCCAGCAGCCACGACGGCGCCTCCTACAATGAGCAGTTCTTC. Amino acid sequence: CASSHDGASYNEQFF.

This clone was detected a few times. J is TRBJ2-2 and V is TRBV9; a weak D match, TRBD2 (7 bases). The CDR3 length is 19 residues. Trimming took off 0 bases at V and 6 bases at J, with 24 bases between the two ends. Per the germline V gene, CDR1 is SGDLS and CDR2 is YYNGEE. Written as DNA, the CDR3 is TGTGCCAGCAGCGTAGTAAACAGGGACTATTTTCTCGGGGCCGGGGAGCTGTTTTTT. Residues: CASSVVNRDYFLGAGELFF.